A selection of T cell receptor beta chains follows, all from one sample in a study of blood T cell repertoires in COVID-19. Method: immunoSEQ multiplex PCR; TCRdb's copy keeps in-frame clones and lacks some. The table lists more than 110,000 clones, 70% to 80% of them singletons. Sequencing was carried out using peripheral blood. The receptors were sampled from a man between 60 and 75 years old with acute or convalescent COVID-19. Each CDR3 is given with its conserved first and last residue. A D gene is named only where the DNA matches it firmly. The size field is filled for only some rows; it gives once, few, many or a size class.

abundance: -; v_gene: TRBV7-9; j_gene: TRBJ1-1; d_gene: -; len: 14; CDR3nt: TGTGCCAGCAGCTTAGCAGGGAGTAACACTGAAGCTTTCTTT; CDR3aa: CASSLAGSNTEAFF
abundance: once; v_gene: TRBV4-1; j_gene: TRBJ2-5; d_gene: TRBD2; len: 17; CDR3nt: TGCGCCAGCAGCCAAGACCCCCAAGCTAGCGGGGAAGAGACCCAGTACTTC; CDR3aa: CASSQDPQASGEETQYF
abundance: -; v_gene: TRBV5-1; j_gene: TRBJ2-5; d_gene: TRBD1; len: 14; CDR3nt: TGCGCCAGCAGATGGGGACAGGGCTCAGAGACCCAGTACTTC; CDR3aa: CASRWGQGSETQYF
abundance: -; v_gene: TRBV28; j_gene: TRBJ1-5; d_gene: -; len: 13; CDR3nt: TGTGCCAGCAGTTTTGGGAGGGGGTTGCCCCAGCATTTT; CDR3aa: CASSFGRGLPQHF
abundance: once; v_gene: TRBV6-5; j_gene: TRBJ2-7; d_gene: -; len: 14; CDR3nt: TGTGCCAGCACCGTCCCGGGGAAACCCTACGAGCAGTACTTC; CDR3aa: CASTVPGKPYEQYF
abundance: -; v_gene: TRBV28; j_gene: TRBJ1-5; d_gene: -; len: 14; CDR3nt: TGTGCCAGCAAATTTTACTCTAGCAATCAGCCCCAGCATTTT; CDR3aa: CASKFYSSNQPQHF
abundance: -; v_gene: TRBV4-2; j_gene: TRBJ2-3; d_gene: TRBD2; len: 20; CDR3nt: TGTGCCAGCAGCCCCCTCGGACTAGCGGGAGGGACTGTGAGGACAGATACGCAGTATTTT; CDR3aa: CASSPLGLAGGTVRTDTQYF
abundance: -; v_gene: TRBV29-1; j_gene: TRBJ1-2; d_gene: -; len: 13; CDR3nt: TGCAGCTCAAGTAACAGCTTGCTGGATGGCTACACCTTC; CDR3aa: CSSSNSLLDGYTF
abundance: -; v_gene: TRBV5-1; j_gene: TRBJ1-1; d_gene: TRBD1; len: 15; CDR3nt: TGCGCCAGCAGCTTGGTGGGGACAGCGAACACTGAAGCTTTCTTT; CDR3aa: CASSLVGTANTEAFF
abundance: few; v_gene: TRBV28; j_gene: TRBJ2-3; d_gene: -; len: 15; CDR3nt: TGTGCCAGCAGTTTAGTTACAGGGCTCTCCGATACGCAGTATTTT; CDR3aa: CASSLVTGLSDTQYF
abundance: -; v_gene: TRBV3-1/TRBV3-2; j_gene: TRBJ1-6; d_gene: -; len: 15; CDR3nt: TGTGCCAGCAGCCAAACCAGCTCCTATAATTCACCCCTCCACTTT; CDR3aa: CASSQTSSYNSPLHF
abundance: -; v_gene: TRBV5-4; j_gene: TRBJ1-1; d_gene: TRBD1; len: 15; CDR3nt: TGTGCCAGCAGCTTGGGGGGACAGGTGAACACTGAAGCTTTCTTT; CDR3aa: CASSLGGQVNTEAFF
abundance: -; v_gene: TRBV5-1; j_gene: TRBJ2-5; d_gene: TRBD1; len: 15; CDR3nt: TGCGCCAGCAGCTTGGTTTCAGGGGGCCAAGAGACCCAGTACTTC; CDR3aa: CASSLVSGGQETQYF
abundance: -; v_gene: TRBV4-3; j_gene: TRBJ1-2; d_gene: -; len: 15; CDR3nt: TGCGCCAGCAGCCAAGAGCGGGCAGGAATCTATGGCTACACCTTC; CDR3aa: CASSQERAGIYGYTF
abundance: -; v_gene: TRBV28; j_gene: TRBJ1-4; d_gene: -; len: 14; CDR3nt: TGTGCCAGCAGTTTATCACAGGGCTGGGAAAAACTGTTTTTT; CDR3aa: CASSLSQGWEKLFF
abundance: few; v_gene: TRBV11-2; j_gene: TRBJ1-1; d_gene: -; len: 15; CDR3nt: TGTGCCAGCAGCTTAGGCCCTAGCACGAGGGTCGAAACTTTCTTT; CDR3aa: CASSLGPSTRVETFF
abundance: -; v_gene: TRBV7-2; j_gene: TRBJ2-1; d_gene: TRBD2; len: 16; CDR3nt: TGTGCCAGCAGCCCTACTGGTCTAGCGGGAGCATGGGAGCAGTTCTTC; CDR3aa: CASSPTGLAGAWEQFF
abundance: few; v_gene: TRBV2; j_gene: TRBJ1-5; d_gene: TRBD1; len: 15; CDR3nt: TGTGCCAGCAGGGCAAGGGGGCAAGGCAATCAGCCCCAGCATTTT; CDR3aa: CASRARGQGNQPQHF
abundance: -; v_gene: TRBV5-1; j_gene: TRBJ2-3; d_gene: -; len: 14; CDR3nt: TGCGCCAGCAGCTTAGGCCCCGAGGCAGATACGCAGTATTTT; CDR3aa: CASSLGPEADTQYF
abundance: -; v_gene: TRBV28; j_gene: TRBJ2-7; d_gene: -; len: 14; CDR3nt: TGTGCCAGCAGATCCCTCGGAGCCGCCTACGAGCAGTACTTC; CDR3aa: CASRSLGAAYEQYF
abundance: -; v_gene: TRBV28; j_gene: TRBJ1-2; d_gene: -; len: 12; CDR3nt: TGTGCCAGCAGCATCAGTGAGCGCGGCTACACCTTC; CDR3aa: CASSISERGYTF
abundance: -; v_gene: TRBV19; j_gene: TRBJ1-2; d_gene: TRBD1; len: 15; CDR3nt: TGTGCCAGCGAACCCGTTACAGGGGGGAACTATGGCTACACCTTC; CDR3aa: CASEPVTGGNYGYTF
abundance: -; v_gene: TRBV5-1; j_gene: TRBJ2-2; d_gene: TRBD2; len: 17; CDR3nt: TGCGCCAGCAGCCGGGGGACTAGCGGAATCTACACCGGGGAGCTGTTTTTT; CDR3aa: CASSRGTSGIYTGELFF
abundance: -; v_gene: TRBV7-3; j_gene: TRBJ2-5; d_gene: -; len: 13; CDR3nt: TGTGCCAGCAGCCCAAAAGCTGGAGAGACCCAGTACTTC; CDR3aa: CASSPKAGETQYF
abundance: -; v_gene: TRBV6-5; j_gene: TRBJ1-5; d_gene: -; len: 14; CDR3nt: TGTGCCAGCAGTTACACTACTCAAGGTCAGCCCCAGCATTTT; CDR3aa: CASSYTTQGQPQHF
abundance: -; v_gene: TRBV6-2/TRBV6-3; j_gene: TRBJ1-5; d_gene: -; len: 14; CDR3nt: TGTGCCAGCAGTTATGGCCAGGGTTATCAGCCCCAGCATTTT; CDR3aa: CASSYGQGYQPQHF
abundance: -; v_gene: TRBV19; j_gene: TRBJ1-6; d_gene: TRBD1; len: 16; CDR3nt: TGTGCCAGTAGGATGGAGACAGGGGGCAAAAATTCACCCCTCCACTTT; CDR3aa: CASRMETGGKNSPLHF
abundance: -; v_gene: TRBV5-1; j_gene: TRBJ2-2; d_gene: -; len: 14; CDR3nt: TGCGCCAGCAGCGCGGGACAGATCCCGGGGGAGCTGTTTTTT; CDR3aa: CASSAGQIPGELFF
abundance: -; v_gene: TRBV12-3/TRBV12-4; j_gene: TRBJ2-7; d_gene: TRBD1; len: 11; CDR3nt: TGTGCCAGCGGCCGGGACAGGGCCGAGAACTTC; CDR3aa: CASGRDRAENF
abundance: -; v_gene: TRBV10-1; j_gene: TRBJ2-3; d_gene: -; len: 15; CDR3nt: TGCGCCAGGCCCGTCCGGGACACCAGCACAGATACGCAGTATTTT; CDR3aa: CARPVRDTSTDTQYF
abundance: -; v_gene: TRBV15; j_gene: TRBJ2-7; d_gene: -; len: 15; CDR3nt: TGTGCCACCAGCAGCGCAGGTTATCCCAGGTACGAGCAGTACTTC; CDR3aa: CATSSAGYPRYEQYF
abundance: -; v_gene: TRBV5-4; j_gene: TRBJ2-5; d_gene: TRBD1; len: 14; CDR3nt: TGTGCCAGCAGCTCCCGGACAGGACGGGAGACCCAGTACTTC; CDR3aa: CASSSRTGRETQYF
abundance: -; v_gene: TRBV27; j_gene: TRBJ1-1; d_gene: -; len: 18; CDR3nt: TGTGCCAGCAGTTTACCCCTCGCGGATATAGTGGTGAGCACTGAAGCTTTCTTT; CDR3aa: CASSLPLADIVVSTEAFF
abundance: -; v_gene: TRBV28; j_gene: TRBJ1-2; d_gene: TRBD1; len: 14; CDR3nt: TGTGCCACCTACCTATTACAGGGGGCCTATGGCTACACCTTC; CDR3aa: CATYLLQGAYGYTF
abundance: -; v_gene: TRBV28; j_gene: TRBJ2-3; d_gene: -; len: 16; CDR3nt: TGTGCCAGCAGTACCCCCACTAGCCTGGATTCAGATACGCAGTATTTT; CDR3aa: CASSTPTSLDSDTQYF
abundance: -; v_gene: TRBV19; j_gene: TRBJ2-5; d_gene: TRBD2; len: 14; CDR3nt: TGTGCCAGTAAACGACTAGCGGGAGGGGAGACCCAGTACTTC; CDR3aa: CASKRLAGGETQYF
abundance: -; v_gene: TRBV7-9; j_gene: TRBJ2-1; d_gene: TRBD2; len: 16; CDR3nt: TGTGCCAGCAGCCTCGGACTAGCGGGAGTTTACAATGAGCAGTTCTTC; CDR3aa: CASSLGLAGVYNEQFF
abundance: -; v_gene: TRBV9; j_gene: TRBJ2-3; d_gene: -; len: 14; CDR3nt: TGTGCCAGCAGCGTAGTGGCTAGCACAGATACGCAGTATTTT; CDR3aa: CASSVVASTDTQYF
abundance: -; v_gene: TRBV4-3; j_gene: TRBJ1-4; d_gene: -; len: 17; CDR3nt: TGCGCCAGCAGCCAAGATGAGGGGAGGGGTTTTAATGAAAAACTGTTTTTT; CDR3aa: CASSQDEGRGFNEKLFF